This TCR beta chain originates from a study of blood T cell repertoires in COVID-19. Study as a whole: Nucleic acid was either cDNA or gDNA, and it came from T cells, B-cell-depleted T cells, or PBMCs.

In the original workflow: Reference gene primers were amplified, and this amplification served to estimate nucleated cell counts. TCRdb's copy holds only in-frame clones and misses some; the assay was immunoSEQ multiplex PCR. Clonal size and the V and J genes are those of that table, whereas D and trimming came from the DNA. The sample contains 250,000 to 350,000 clones, 88% of which appear only once. This clone is a singleton in its sample. Input material: PBMCs or T cells enriched from blood (not recorded which). This TCR was sampled from a woman aged 45-65 years who had recovered from COVID-19.

The CDR3 nucleotides read TGTGCCAGCAGTTTACAGGGTCGGGGGGCCAGTCAGCCCCAGCATTTT. Translation: CASSLQGRGASQPQHF. The chain has TRBV28 and TRBJ1-5; a weak D match, TRBD1 (6 bases). Germline V lookup: CDR1 MDHEN, CDR2 SYDVKM. The V end lost 2 bases, the J end lost 6 bases, and 17 bases lay between the germline ends. The CDR3 sequence is 16 residues long.